This T cell receptor beta chain was recovered during a study of blood T cells in healthy people across ages. Total RNA was isolated from each sample in quantities of at least 6 micrograms. This clonotype was counted a few times. Together with a sample-barcoded 5' primer, a J-beta primer mix was included in a second PCR lasting about 6 to 11 cycles. A single record per CDR3 protein comes from TCRdb applying MiXCR to the 5' RACE reads. Here the sample spans 540,000 or so distinct CDR3 sequences, about 25% being singletons. The specimen was blood. The clonotype comes from a woman aged 70-85 years in good health.

CDR3 sequence reads: CASSQQGAGEQYF. The DNA for the CDR3 is TGTGCCAGCAGCCAACAGGGGGCGGGCGAGCAGTACTTC. The V and J genes are TRBV7-9 and TRBJ2-7; 9 bases are shared with TRBD1. The CDR3 consists of 13 residues. After removal of 5 bases from V and 6 bases from J, the junction contained 5 bases not matched to a gene. Germline V gene lookup returns CDR1 SEHNR and CDR2 FQNEAQ (reference sequence).